The T cell receptor (beta chain) described here comes from a study of vaccination effects on CD4 cells after COVID-19. For the study at large: It was a median of 72 days after the second dose that post-vaccine samples were obtained. General study points: By a late point after vaccination, infection- and vaccine-induced clones had shrunk markedly through clonal contraction. Of the vaccine-induced clones from healthy vaccinees, merely 1 of 255 recognized common cold coronaviruses as well.

In germline, CDR1 is LNHNV, CDR2 YYDKDF (reference sequence). The CDR3 runs 18 residues. V lost 5 bases to trimming and J lost 6 bases; unmatched junction nucleotides: 17. An approximately 10-day culture period preceded the isolation of CD4+ T cells. BNT162b2 vaccine or mRNA-1273 vaccine was given to participants in two doses. Cells had half their medium changed to IL-2 medium on days 3 and 7. About this clone: Its target is not known.

Profiling relied on immunoSEQ multiplex PCR, and the TCRdb table lists in-frame clones only, not all of them. Here the sample spans tens of thousands of clones, around 85% being singletons. The sample was CD4+ T cells from PBMCs cultured without peptide, taken after COVID-19 vaccination. The receptor's source is a human donor who received a COVID-19 vaccine. The V gene is TRBV15, the J gene TRBJ2-3; 10 bases are a match to TRBD2. DNA of the CDR3: TGTGCCACCAGCCTCGCCTCGGTAGCGGGGGGAGTTGGGGATACGCAGTATTTT. Residues: CATSLASVAGGVGDTQYF.